This entry lists 18 T cell receptor beta chains sequenced from one sample in a study of regulatory T cells in long-lasting Graves disease. Described time point: newly diagnosed GD, antithyroid drugs for less than 3 months. With RNA extracted from PBMCs as input, the TCR library was made. Library construction for TCR beta used iRepertoire HTBI primers and Arm-PCR of CDR3 regions. TCRdb itself ran the multiplex PCR reads through MiXCR, one entry per CDR3 protein. The repertoire includes about 320,000 distinct CDR3 sequences, 15% to 20% of them detected once, and around 37% sits in the top ten. The starting material was peripheral blood mononuclear cells (PBMCs), obtained at new diagnosis, from a patient treated with antithyroid drugs. These receptors originate from a female donor with Graves disease.

On this clonotype: One junction end does not reproduce the germline sequence, and a read error may be involved. This chain links TRBV11-2 with TRBJ2-1; D call uncertain. CDR3 size: 15 residues. The germline CDR1 and CDR2 sequences are SGHAT and FQNNGV. DNA for the CDR3: TGCGCCAGCAGCCAAGCTGAGTGGACCTACAATGAGCAGTTCTTC. Translating it yields CASSQAEWTYNEQFF.

Many counts were recorded for this clonotype. This chain connects TRBV18 to TRBJ2-5, with D maybe TRBD2 (5 bases). Trimming removed 5 bases at V and 5 bases at J, with 18 bases between. The V gene's germline CDR1 is KGHSH and CDR2 LQKENI. This CDR3 comprises 15 residues. CDR3 sequence (DNA): TGTGCCAGCTCAGATGGAGAGGGAGTGTGGGAGACCCAGTACTTC. Translation gives CASSDGEGVWETQYF.

This clonotype was seen ten or more times. V is TRBV18 and J is TRBJ2-7; TRBD1 aligns across 9 bases. CDR3 size: 15 residues. Germline V gene lookup returns CDR1 KGHSH and CDR2 LQKENI. The J segment lost 5 bases and the V segment lost 2 bases, leaving 7 bases of the junction unmatched. The CDR3, as DNA: TGTGCCAGCTCACCAACCGGGACAGGGAGAAACGAGCAGTACTTC. Translated: CASSPTGTGRNEQYF. Full variable domain (rest looked up from reference TRBV18 and TRBJ2-7): NAGVMQNPRHLVRRRGQEARLRCSPMKGHSHVYWYRQLPEEGLKFMVYLQKENIIDESGMPKERFSAEFPKEGPSILRIQQVVRGDSAAYFCASSPTGTGRNEQYFGPGTRLTVT.

In its sample, this clonotype was seen many times. The rearrangement joins TRBV19 to TRBJ2-1; tentative D call: TRBD2 (6 bases). The CDR3 has 17 residues. Looked up from germline, CDR1 is LNHDA and CDR2 is SQIVND (reference sequence). The V end lost 7 bases, the J end lost 0 bases, and 19 bases lay between the germline ends. The CDR3 DNA reads as TGTGCCAGTACCATGGAGGGGACTCCGAGCTCCTACAATGAGCAGTTCTTC. Encoded protein: CASTMEGTPSSYNEQFF.

This clonotype was observed many times. This chain links TRBV2 with TRBJ1-3; the match to TRBD1 covers 9 bases. Germline assignment: CDR1 SNHLY and CDR2 FYNNEI. The CDR3 runs to 19 residues. The ends lost 7 bases at V and 2 bases at J; junction bases unmatched: 18. The CDR3 loop reads CASMGQGKGTRETGNTIYF. The CDR3 region has the DNA TGTGCCAGCATGGGACAGGGCAAAGGCACCCGGGAAACTGGAAACACCATATATTTT.

This clonotype was detected many times. V and J are TRBV20-1 and TRBJ2-5; TRBD2 matches 12 bases. The CDR3 covers 17 residues. V shed 3 bases, J shed 2 bases, and the junction held 10 bases outside the gene matches. CDR1 is DFQATT and CDR2 is SNEGSKA in the germline V gene (reference sequence). DNA of the CDR3: TGCAGTGCTAGCAATGCCGGGACTAGCGGGTTACAAGAGACCCAGTACTTC. Amino acid sequence: CSASNAGTSGLQETQYF.

This clonotype appeared many times. The rearrangement links TRBV6-1 to TRBJ2-2; D may correspond to TRBD1 or TRBD2 (6 bases each). The CDR3 runs to 13 residues. From germline, CDR1 is MNHNS and CDR2 SASEGT. V was shortened by 7 bases and J by 5 bases, with 11 bases between the two germline ends. As DNA, the CDR3 is TGTGCCAGCACCAGAGGGGGGACCGGGGAGCTGTTTTTT. Translated, it gives CASTRGGTGELFF.

This chain uses TRBV28 with TRBJ2-5; D is undetermined. The CDR3 sequence is 15 residues long. Germline lookup yields CDR1 MDHEN and CDR2 SYDVKM. Trimming removed 6 bases at V and 5 bases at J, with 19 bases between. The DNA for the CDR3 is TGTGCCAGCAGCGGTCTAGGAAGGAATATGGAGACCCAGTACTTC. Protein sequence: CASSGLGRNMETQYF.

The chain links TRBV6-1 to TRBJ1-2; 8 positions agree with TRBD1. V lost 6 bases to trimming and J lost 3 bases; unmatched junction nucleotides: 12. Germline lookup yields CDR1 MNHNS and CDR2 SASEGT. The CDR3 covers 16 residues. CDR3 protein: CASSHDLGQAYYGYTF. The CDR3 nucleotides read TGTGCCAGCAGCCACGATTTGGGACAGGCTTACTATGGCTACACCTTC.

This clonotype appeared once. The chain links TRBV12-5 to TRBJ2-3; 10 bases are shared with TRBD2. Germline V gene data show CDR1 as LGHNT and CDR2 as FRNRAP. The CDR3 is made up of 17 amino acids. V was clipped by 0 bases and J by 9 bases; unmatched bases: 12. The CDR3 protein is CASGLVGTSVTRATQYF. CDR3 sequence (DNA): TGTGCTAGTGGTTTGGTTGGGACTAGCGTTACGAGGGCCACGCAGTATTTT.

This clonotype occurred a few times. The V gene is TRBV25-1, the J gene TRBJ2-7; D remains ambiguous. This CDR3 has 12 amino acids. CDR1 is MGHDK, CDR2 SYGVNS, per germline. Deletions cut 1 base from V and 4 bases from J, with 5 bases between. CDR3 DNA sequence: TGTGCCAGCAGTGAATCCGGGTACGAGCAGTACTTC. As protein: CASSESGYEQYF.

Notes on this clonotype: A junction end diverges from the germline sequence, so it may reflect a read error. The chain couples TRBV28 to TRBJ2-3; perhaps TRBD2 as D (5 bases). The CDR3 loop spans 15 amino acids. Germline assignment: CDR1 MDHEN and CDR2 SYDVKM. CDR3 sequence (DNA): TGTGCCAGCAGTTTTACATCTAGCATCACAGATACGCAGTGTTTT. Protein sequence: CASSFTSSITDTQCF.

The chain carries TRBV4-1 and TRBJ1-5; TRBD1 might be the D (5 bases). The CDR3 runs to 15 residues. Deletions cut 0 bases from V and 4 bases from J, with 10 bases between. The germline V gene encodes CDR1 MGHRA and CDR2 YSYEKL. Here the CDR3 DNA reads TGCGCCAGCAGCCAAGACAGGGTCAGGAATCAGCCCCAGCATTTT. Translating gives CASSQDRVRNQPQHF.

The sample holds many counts of this clonotype. The genes are TRBV2 and TRBJ2-3; TRBD2 aligns across 11 bases. CDR3 size: 14 residues. Trimming cost V 5 bases and J 4 bases; bases outside gene matches: 2. CDR1 and CDR2 (germline): SNHLY, FYNNEI. CDR3 in amino acids: CASSLAGGPDTQYF. CDR3 DNA sequence: TGTGCCAGCAGTTTAGCGGGAGGGCCAGATACGCAGTATTTT.

The table lists this clonotype with many counts. The chain carries TRBV30 and TRBJ1-2, with D unresolved. The CDR3 runs 15 residues. V dropped 0 bases and J dropped 5 bases, with 16 bases sitting between them. CDR1 is GTSNPN, CDR2 SVGIG, per germline (reference sequence). The CDR3 region is CAWSVRRRAWYGYTF. The CDR3 DNA follows: TGTGCCTGGAGTGTACGGAGGAGGGCATGGTATGGCTACACCTTC.

This clonotype was seen a few times. The chain has TRBV7-3 and TRBJ2-1, with 9 bases lining up with TRBD2. The CDR3 totals 15 residues. CDR1 and CDR2 (germline): SGHTA, FQGTGA. Trimming removed 6 bases from V and 2 bases from J; junction bases left unmatched: 5. CDR3 DNA sequence: TGTGCCAGCAGGCCAGCGGGAGGAACCTACAATGAGCAGTTCTTC. Translating gives CASRPAGGTYNEQFF.

This clonotype was found a few times. This sequence joins TRBV4-1 and TRBJ1-2; weak D call: TRBD1 (6 bases). V lost 4 bases and J lost 8, with 17 bases in between. The CDR3 runs to 14 residues. The germline V gene encodes CDR1 MGHRA and CDR2 YSYEKL. The chain's CDR3 is CASSRPGDLEGYTF. The CDR3 DNA reads TGCGCCAGCAGCCGACCAGGGGATCTCGAAGGCTACACCTTC.

This clonotype was seen repeatedly, ten times or more. CDR3 loop: CASSAPTGRVTGELFF. The CDR3 bases are TGTGCCAGCAGCGCACCGACAGGGAGGGTGACCGGGGAGCTGTTTTTT. The V and J genes are TRBV11-3 and TRBJ2-2, with D perhaps matching TRBD1 or TRBD2 (7 bases each). The length of the CDR3 is 16 residues. Germline CDR1 reads SGHNT; CDR2 reads YENEEA. With 5 bases removed from V and 5 bases from J, the gap between germline ends came to 18 bases.